The sequence of this T cell receptor (beta chain) was determined in a study of OX40 agonist ivuxolimab in advanced cancers. Looking at the study overall: Ivuxolimab, which targeted the costimulatory receptor OX40 (CD134), was an agonistic, fully human IgG2 monoclonal antibody. Intravenous ivuxolimab was administered to patients every 2 weeks at six dose levels: 0.01, 0.1, 0.3, 1.5, 3 and 10 mg/kg. Of the approximately 54 dose-escalation patients, hepatocellular carcinoma was present in about 19, melanoma in around 15, renal cell carcinoma in 9 and head and neck cancer in 9. The dose-escalation cohort was 82.7% male with a mean age of about 60 years, ranging from about 23 to 85. Prior anti-PD-1, anti-PD-L1 or anti-CTLA-4 therapy was permitted, and checkpoint inhibitors had been received by about 37% of dose-escalation patients. Three dose-escalation patients achieved partial responses, one with hepatocellular carcinoma and two with cutaneous melanoma. The point of sequencing TCRbeta in the periphery was to test whether ivuxolimab changed TCR sequence diversity and drove clonal T-cell expansion. The paper reports the monotherapy dose-escalation portion (N of about 51 patients) of the phase I ivuxolimab trial. General conclusions and limits of the study: On average, CD8+ T cells showed more expanded clones than CD4+ T cells after ivuxolimab. Clonal expansion of both CD4+ and CD8+ blood T cells was observed from baseline to week 6 at doses 0.1 to 3.0 mg/kg. Low levels of normalized T-cell clonal expansion were also seen in some patients who did not respond. Antigen specificity was not determined for the clonally expanded peripheral T cells. In partial responders in the 0.1-3.0 mg/kg groups, normalized peripheral clonal expansion was found to be among the lowest, especially among CD8+ T cells.

Genomic DNA was isolated from the sorted cells so that the TCRbeta CDR3 region could be sequenced. TCRbeta CDR3 regions were sequenced using the immunoSEQ Assay. TCRdb's version of the immuneACCESS table is confined to in-frame rearrangements and falls short of the full clone set. An unresolved V gene accounts for under half of the shortfall where checked; the remainder is of unknown origin. The sample table lists about 79,000 clones, approximately 88% of them with a count of one. Jointly, the top ten make up over 4% of the sample. The germline V gene gives CDR1 as SGHRS and CDR2 as YFSETQ. Trimming at the junction amounts to 5 bases on V and 4 bases on J, and the germline ends lie 13 bases apart. The CDR3 holds 14 amino acids from the cysteine to the phenylalanine. This entry keeps only the CDR3 DNA: 42 bases, framed from base 1. Regarding this clone: Its antigen has not been determined. No per-base quality is available; no much larger clone lies one base away.

The trial excluded patients who had a history of autoimmune disease or were on systemic immunosuppression. In every dose cohort, peripheral blood was drawn for TCR sequencing at baseline, cycle 4 day 1, and cycle 7 day 1. The samples were drawn from a first-in-human, open-label, multicenter phase I dose-escalation trial of ivuxolimab. The trial enrolled adults with locally advanced or metastatic head and neck squamous cell, hepatocellular, melanoma or renal cell carcinoma. Before TCR sequencing, CD4+ and CD8+ T cells were separately sorted from peripheral blood. The rearrangement combines TRBV5-1 with TRBJ1-3; a confident D gene designation cannot be given. This TCR derives from an adult with an advanced solid tumor such as melanoma, head and neck, liver or kidney cancer. Sequences were derived from CD4+ or CD8+ T cells sorted from blood, sampled in a trial of the OX40 agonist ivuxolimab. The DNA sequence is TGCGCCAGCAGAAGCACATCGACAGGAAACACCATATATTTT. This gives the protein CASRSTSTGNTIYF.